This T cell receptor beta chain came from a study of blood T cell repertoires in COVID-19. Study at large: Italy, Spain and the United States were the sources of the convalescent and acute COVID-19 samples.

J lost 3 bases, V lost 4 bases, and 7 bases had no gene match. This CDR3 spans 16 amino acids. Germline V CDR1 and CDR2: LGHDT, YNNKEL (reference sequence). The repertoire was sequenced with immunoSEQ multiplex PCR; TCRdb's copy has only in-frame clones and lacks some. The sample lists about 260,000 clones, approximately 92% seen once, with approximately 2.5% in the top ten. Those who participated ranged in age from roughly 18 to 89 years and resided in about two dozen US areas. Cohorts were determined from participant-reported clinical history. The sample was PBMCs or T cells enriched from blood (not recorded which). The sequence derives from a young woman who had recovered from COVID-19. The V and J genes are TRBV3-1 (or the pseudogene TRBV3-2) and TRBJ1-5, with TRBD1 identical over 9 bases. The chain's CDR3 is CASSPGTGTFNQPQHF. The CDR3 DNA follows: TGTGCCAGCAGCCCAGGGACAGGGACTTTCAATCAGCCCCAGCATTTT.